These 2 T cell receptor beta chains came from one sample sequenced in a study of cytomegalovirus exposure and HLA in healthy donors. A multiplex PCR was run with 60 Vbeta primers and 13 Jbeta primers. Measured with immunoSEQ multiplex PCR; TCRdb has only the in-frame clones, and not every one. The table lists under 45,000 clones, with more than 3% in the top ten. Sequencing used PBMCs. Every receptor here comes from a male donor in good health and CMV-seronegative.

CDR3 in amino acids: CASSGQNTGELFF. The CDR3 DNA follows: TGTGCCAGTTCGGGACAGAACACCGGGGAGCTGTTTTTT. This chain uses TRBV19 with TRBJ2-2, with D perhaps TRBD1 (6 bases). Trimming left V 8 bases short and J 1 base short, with 8 bases between. Germline CDR1 LNHDA, CDR2 SQIVND (reference sequence). This CDR3 contains 13 residues. Full variable domain (outside the CDR3, taken from reference TRBV19 and TRBJ2-2): DGGITQSPKYLFRKEGQNVTLSCEQNLNHDAMYWYRQDPGQGLRLIYYSQIVNDFQKGDIAEGYSVSREKKESFPLTVTSAQKNPTAFYLCASSGQNTGELFFGEGSRLTVL.

The chain has TRBV4-1 and TRBJ2-7, with a tentative D call TRBD1 (6 bases). The CDR3 sequence is 16 residues long. CDR1 is MGHRA, CDR2 YSYEKL, per germline. Trimming shortened V by 2 bases and J by 0 bases, and 14 bases separated the two germline ends. CDR3 region: CASSQNKDSLSYEQYF. The CDR3 DNA is TGCGCCAGCAGCCAAAACAAGGACAGCCTCTCCTACGAGCAGTACTTC.